This T cell receptor beta chain is drawn from a study of radiotherapy plus CTLA-4 blockade in lung cancer. Background on the study: Patients showed objective responses in 18% of cases and disease control in roughly 34%. Points from the study as a whole: Interferon-beta, together with early blood T cell clone dynamics, reportedly best predicted response. Tumor-derived TCR clones expanded in blood after radiotherapy plus ipilimumab.

Sequencing used immunoSEQ multiplex PCR; TCRdb keeps in-frame clones, though not all of them. The sample lists over 80,000 clones, under 85% occurring once. Focal radiation plus CTLA-4 blockade with ipilimumab was administered to patients who had chemo-refractory metastatic non-small-cell lung cancer. The ends lost 4 bases at V and 0 bases at J; junction bases unmatched: 6. CDR1 and CDR2 (germline): SGHDT, YYEEEE. The CDR3 runs to 16 residues. A word on this clone: As yet, its antigen is unknown.

The sample consisted of peripheral blood, taken from a patient treated with radiotherapy plus ipilimumab. This chain joins TRBV5-6 and TRBJ2-7, with TRBD2 identical over 11 bases. The TCR comes from a human donor with non-small cell lung cancer who had stable disease on radiotherapy plus ipilimumab. The CDR3 here is CASSPGTSGDSYEQYF. CDR3 DNA: TGTGCCAGCAGCCCCGGGACTAGCGGAGACTCCTACGAGCAGTACTTC.